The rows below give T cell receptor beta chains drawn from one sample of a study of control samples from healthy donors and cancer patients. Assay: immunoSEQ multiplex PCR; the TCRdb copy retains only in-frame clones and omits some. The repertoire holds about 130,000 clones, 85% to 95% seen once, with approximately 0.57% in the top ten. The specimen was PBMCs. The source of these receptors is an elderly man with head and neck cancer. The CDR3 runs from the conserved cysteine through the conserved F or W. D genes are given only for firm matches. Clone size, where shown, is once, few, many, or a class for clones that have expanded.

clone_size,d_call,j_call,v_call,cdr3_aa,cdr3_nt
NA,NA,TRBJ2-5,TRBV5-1,CASSPFASMETQYF,TGCGCCAGCAGCCCCTTTGCTAGTATGGAGACCCAGTACTTC
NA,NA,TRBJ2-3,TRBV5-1,CASSNGDLATDTQYF,TGCGCCAGCAGCAACGGGGATCTAGCGACAGATACGCAGTATTTT
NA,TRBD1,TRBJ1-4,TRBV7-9,CASSPGDRGNEKLFF,TGTGCCAGCAGCCCAGGGGACAGGGGTAATGAAAAACTGTTTTTT
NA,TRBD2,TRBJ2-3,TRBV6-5,CASRRGGPTDTQYF,TGTGCCAGCAGACGCGGGGGTCCCACAGATACGCAGTATTTT
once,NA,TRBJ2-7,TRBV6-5,CASRAVTTWEYEQYF,TGTGCCAGCAGAGCTGTTACGACCTGGGAGTACGAGCAGTACTTC
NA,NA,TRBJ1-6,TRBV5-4,CASSLGDFNSPLHF,TGTGCCAGCAGCTTAGGTGATTTTAATTCACCCCTCCACTTT
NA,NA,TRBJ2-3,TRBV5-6,CASSLRLSGTTDTQYF,TGTGCCAGCAGCTTAAGGTTAAGCGGAACCACAGATACGCAGTATTTT
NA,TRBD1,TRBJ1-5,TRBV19,CASSKQGIQPQHF,TGTGCCAGTAGCAAACAGGGGATCCAGCCCCAGCATTTT
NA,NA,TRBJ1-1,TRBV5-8,CASSWGENTEAFF,TGTGCCAGCAGCTGGGGAGAAAACACTGAAGCTTTCTTT
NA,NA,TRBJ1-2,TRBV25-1,CASEPSPGGSHGYTF,TGTGCCAGCGAACCGTCCCCCGGAGGTAGTCATGGCTACACCTTC
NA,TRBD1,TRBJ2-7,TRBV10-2,CASSRDRGRAEQYF,TGCGCCAGCAGCAGGGACAGGGGGCGGGCCGAGCAGTACTTC
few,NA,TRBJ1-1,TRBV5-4,CASSLAAGNTEAFF,TGTGCCAGCAGCTTGGCCGCAGGGAACACTGAAGCTTTCTTT
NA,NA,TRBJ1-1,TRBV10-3,CAISDGEIAFF,TGTGCCATCAGTGATGGGGAGATTGCTTTCTTT
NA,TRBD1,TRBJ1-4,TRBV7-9,CASSSDRGLLEKLFF,TGTGCCAGCAGTTCGGACAGGGGGCTCTTAGAAAAACTGTTTTTT
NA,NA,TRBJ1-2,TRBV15,CATSLGQVLYGYTF,TGTGCCACCAGTTTAGGCCAGGTCCTCTATGGCTACACCTTC
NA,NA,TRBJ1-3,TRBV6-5,CASSYPPPPRDTIYF,TGTGCCAGCAGTTACCCGCCCCCCCCCAGAGACACCATATATTTT
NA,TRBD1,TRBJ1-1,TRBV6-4,CASSPGTGTEAFF,TGTGCCAGCAGTCCCGGGACAGGGACTGAAGCTTTCTTT
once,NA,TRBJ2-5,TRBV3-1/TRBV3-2,CASSHTGPVETQYF,TGTGCCAGCAGCCATACGGGTCCGGTGGAGACCCAGTACTTC
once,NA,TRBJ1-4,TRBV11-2,CASSLGPGGGTTNEKLFF,TGTGCCAGCAGCTTAGGCCCGGGAGGGGGGACAACTAATGAAAAACTGTTTTTT
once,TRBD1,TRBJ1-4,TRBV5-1,CASSSQAGGGRKLFF,TGCGCCAGCAGCTCCCAAGCAGGGGGGGGGAGAAAACTGTTTTTT
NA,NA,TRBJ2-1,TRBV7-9,CASTVHSSYNEQFF,TGTGCCAGCACCGTCCATAGCTCCTACAATGAGCAGTTCTTC
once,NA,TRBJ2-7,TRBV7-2,CASSINSGVYEQYF,TGTGCCAGCAGCATCAACTCAGGGGTTTACGAGCAGTACTTC
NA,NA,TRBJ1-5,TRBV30,CAWSKFGGLPQHF,TGTGCCTGGAGTAAGTTTGGCGGTTTGCCCCAGCATTTT
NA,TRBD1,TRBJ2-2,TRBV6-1,CASSEPGGNDGELFF,TGTGCCAGCAGTGAACCAGGGGGCAATGACGGGGAGCTGTTTTTT
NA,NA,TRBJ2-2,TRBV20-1,CSASDGGVSTGELFF,TGCAGTGCTAGTGATGGGGGAGTTAGTACCGGGGAGCTGTTTTTT
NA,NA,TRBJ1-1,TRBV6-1,CASSEGQLRVQAFF,TGTGCCAGCAGTGAAGGACAGTTAAGGGTGCAGGCTTTCTTT
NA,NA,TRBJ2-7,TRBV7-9,CASSKQPQWYEQYF,TGTGCCAGCAGTAAACAGCCACAGTGGTACGAGCAGTACTTC
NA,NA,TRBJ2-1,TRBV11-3,CASSFGRSDNEQFF,TGTGCCAGCAGCTTCGGCCGGTCCGACAATGAGCAGTTCTTC
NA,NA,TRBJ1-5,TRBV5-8,CASSYRNAGFNQPQHF,TGTGCCAGCAGCTACAGGAACGCAGGGTTCAATCAGCCCCAGCATTTT
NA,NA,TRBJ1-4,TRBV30,CAWSVGGPGEKLFF,TGTGCCTGGAGTGTCGGGGGGCCGGGTGAAAAACTGTTTTTT
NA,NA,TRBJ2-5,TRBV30,CAWRVFTYQETQYF,TGTGCCTGGAGGGTGTTTACGTACCAAGAGACCCAGTACTTC
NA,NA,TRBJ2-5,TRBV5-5,CASSLLGAETQYF,TGTGCCAGCAGCTTGTTGGGGGCAGAGACCCAGTACTTC
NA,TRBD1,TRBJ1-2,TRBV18,CASDYDRGMGYTF,TGTGCCAGCGACTACGACAGGGGGATGGGCTACACCTTC
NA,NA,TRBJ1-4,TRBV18,CASSPSQINEKLFF,TGTGCCAGCTCACCAAGTCAGATTAATGAAAAACTGTTTTTT
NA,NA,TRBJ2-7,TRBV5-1,CASSLVSSGVYEQYF,TGCGCCAGCAGCTTGGTGTCTTCAGGGGTCTACGAGCAGTACTTC